This T cell receptor beta chain was obtained from a study of immune heterogeneity within non-small cell lung tumors. On the study more broadly: Tumor histology was classified as squamous cell carcinoma in 4 cases, non-squamous carcinoma in ten to eleven and not otherwise specified in 1. The study, taken as a whole, reports: Each patient's tumor sites shared recurring identical dominant CDR3 beta clonotypes, and individual sites also carried their own high-frequency clones. High-frequency T-cell receptor beta clonotypes differed largely between individual patients.

Amplification of the TCR beta CDR3 was achieved through multiplex PCR with 32 V and 13 J primers. TCRdb re-called the multiplex PCR reads through MiXCR, storing one row per CDR3 protein. The table includes 20,000 to 25,000 distinct CDR3 sequences, around 28% detected once. For each sample, template was roughly 640 ng of bulk tumor genomic DNA. Multiple widely separated biopsies were taken from each primary tumor at surgery. Patients underwent curative surgery for untreated, newly diagnosed non-small cell lung cancer. The CDR3 is made up of 15 amino acids. Germline CDR1 MNHNS, CDR2 SASEGT. With 8 bases removed from V and 1 base from J, the gap between germline ends came to 15 bases. This clonotype was recorded a few times. Antigen specificity is unknown.

This clonotype originated in a man between 40 and 49 years old with non-small cell lung cancer. V gene TRBV6-1 combines with J gene TRBJ2-1; no definite D call. Sequencing was done on a sample of lung tumor tissue. The CDR3 DNA reads as TGTGCCAGCCGCGAATTAGGACGGTCCTACAATGAGCAGTTCTTC. Translation: CASRELGRSYNEQFF.